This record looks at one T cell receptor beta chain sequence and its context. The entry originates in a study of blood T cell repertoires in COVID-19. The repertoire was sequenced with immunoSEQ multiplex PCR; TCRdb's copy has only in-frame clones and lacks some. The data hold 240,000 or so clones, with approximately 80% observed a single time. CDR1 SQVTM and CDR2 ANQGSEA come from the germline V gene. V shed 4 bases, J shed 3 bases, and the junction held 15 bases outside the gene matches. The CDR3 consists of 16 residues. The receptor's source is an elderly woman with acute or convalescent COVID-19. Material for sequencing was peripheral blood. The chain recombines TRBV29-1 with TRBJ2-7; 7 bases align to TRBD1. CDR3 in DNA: TGCAGCGTTGTACTAGGTTCGAGACAGGGTCTCTACGAGCAGTACTTC. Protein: CSVVLGSRQGLYEQYF.